This entry lists 21 T cell receptor beta chains sequenced from one sample in a study of cytomegalovirus exposure and HLA in healthy donors. PCR amplification relied on 60 Vbeta primers (plus 13 Jbeta primers). Profiling relied on immunoSEQ multiplex PCR, and the TCRdb table lists in-frame clones only, not all of them. The top ten hold under 4.5% of the sample, which has about 130,000 clones, 81% seen once. Sequenced sample: PBMCs. All receptors come from a man younger than 30 in good health and CMV-seropositive.

In its sample, this clone was seen a few times. The chain uses TRBV18 and TRBJ1-1; possible D gene TRBD1, 6 bases. The CDR3 consists of 14 residues. The germline V gene encodes CDR1 KGHSH and CDR2 LQKENI. Between the trimmed V and J ends, which lost 4 bases and 1 base, there was a span of 10 bases. CDR3 sequence (DNA): TGTGCCAGCTCACGAGGACAGACGAACACTGAAGCTTTCTTT. Translation: CASSRGQTNTEAFF.

This clone was detected only once. The rearrangement uses TRBV10-3 and TRBJ2-7; 9 nucleotides line up with TRBD2. Germline trimming cut 6 bases from V and 3 bases from J; bases unmatched to any gene: 3. Germline lookup yields CDR1 ENHRY and CDR2 SYGVKD. The CDR3 runs 13 residues. CDR3 in amino acids: CAIRGAGGYEQYF. The CDR3 DNA follows: TGTGCCATCAGGGGAGCGGGGGGCTACGAGCAGTACTTC.

This clone was observed a handful of times. The chain joins TRBV9 to TRBJ1-6; D unresolved. The CDR3 is 13 residues long. V lost 5 bases, J lost 5 bases, and 8 bases lay in between. CDR1 and CDR2 (germline): SGDLS, YYNGEE. CDR3 region: CASRRSNNSPLHF. The CDR3 DNA is TGTGCCAGCAGGCGTAGCAATAATTCACCCCTCCACTTT.

The chain has TRBV5-6 and TRBJ2-5; TRBD1 matches at 7 bases. V was clipped by 1 base and J by 3 bases; unmatched bases: 0. Germline values: CDR1 SGHDT, CDR2 YYEEEE. The CDR3 extends over 13 amino acids. This chain's CDR3 is CASSLTGEETQYF. The CDR3, as DNA: TGTGCCAGCAGCTTGACAGGGGAAGAGACCCAGTACTTC.

This chain connects TRBV2 to TRBJ1-1; 9 positions match TRBD1. V was clipped by 6 bases and J by 1 base; unmatched bases: 6. The CDR3 loop spans 15 amino acids. Per germline, CDR1 SNHLY and CDR2 FYNNEI. The DNA of the CDR3 is TGTGCCAGCAGGCGGGGGACAGGGCGGAACACTGAAGCTTTCTTT. Protein: CASRRGTGRNTEAFF.

The rearrangement uses TRBV18 and TRBJ2-5; a weak D match, TRBD2 (6 bases). This CDR3 has 13 amino acids. V lost 8 bases and J lost 7, with 17 bases in between. Germline V CDR1 and CDR2: KGHSH, LQKENI. In DNA, the CDR3 is TGTGCCAGCGTCGGGACTCCCGGAGGGACCCAGTACTTC. It translates to CASVGTPGGTQYF.

With respect to this clone: The same CDR3 is also encoded by other DNA sequences in this sample. The rearrangement links TRBV6-1 to TRBJ2-1, with 8 bases lining up with TRBD2. This CDR3 contains 16 residues. Germline V gene lookup returns CDR1 MNHNS and CDR2 SASEGT. V was pared by 1 base and J by 8 bases, with 10 bases of the junction left unmatched. The CDR3 sequence: CASSEVTSDRFYEQFF. The CDR3 DNA reads as TGTGCCAGCAGTGAAGTGACTAGCGACCGATTTTATGAGCAGTTCTTC.

The genes are TRBV5-5 and TRBJ2-2; no definite D call. CDR3 size: 14 residues. The V end was cut by 0 bases, the J end by 4 bases, with 7 bases between. Germline values: CDR1 SGHKS, CDR2 YYEKEE (reference sequence). CDR3: CASSLAVATGELFF. CDR3 nucleotide sequence: TGTGCCAGCAGCTTGGCCGTGGCCACCGGGGAGCTGTTTTTT.

The chain carries TRBV5-5 and TRBJ1-5; the D gene is possibly TRBD1 (6 bases). This CDR3 has 14 residues. Germline assignment: CDR1 SGHKS and CDR2 YYEKEE (reference sequence). Deletions cut 4 bases from V and 1 base from J, with 9 bases between. The CDR3 sequence: CASSGDRSNQPQHF. The CDR3 nucleotides read TGTGCCAGCAGCGGTGACAGGAGCAATCAGCCCCAGCATTTT.

CDR3 amino acids: CATGQNSNTEAFF. In DNA, the CDR3 is TGTGCCACAGGACAGAATTCGAACACTGAAGCTTTCTTT. This chain uses TRBV6-5 with TRBJ1-1; perhaps TRBD1 as D (6 bases). This CDR3 has 13 amino acids. Germline V gene lookup returns CDR1 MNHEY and CDR2 SVGAGI. Trimming stripped 10 bases from V and 1 base from J, with 13 bases between.

The V and J genes are TRBV7-9 and TRBJ1-1; 9 bases match TRBD1. This CDR3 spans 15 amino acids. Germline CDR1 is SEHNR and CDR2 is FQNEAQ (reference sequence). J gave up 4 bases and V 5 bases, and 8 bases lay outside the gene matches. CDR3 residues: CASSRGTGWSTEAFF. In DNA form, the CDR3 reads TGTGCCAGCAGCCGAGGGACAGGGTGGAGCACTGAAGCTTTCTTT.

The genes are TRBV9 and TRBJ1-1; 8 nucleotides line up with TRBD1. In germline, CDR1 is SGDLS, CDR2 YYNGEE. Trimming cost V 0 bases and J 1 base; bases outside gene matches: 2. This CDR3 comprises 15 residues. In DNA form, the CDR3 reads TGTGCCAGCAGCGTAGGGGGGACAGGGAACACTGAAGCTTTCTTT. It is translated as CASSVGGTGNTEAFF.

Notes on this clone: One end of the junction is discordant with germline, which a read error may explain. The chain employs TRBV15 and TRBJ1-2, with 10 bases aligning to TRBD1. The CDR3 has 15 residues. CDR1 is LNHNV and CDR2 is YYDKDF in the germline V gene (reference sequence). The CDR3 sequence is CATSRDRGRREGYTF. The CDR3 DNA reads as TGTGCCACCAGCCGAGACAGGGGGCGCCGGGAAGGCTACACCTTC.

As concerns this clone: Its ends do not fully match the called genes, so a read error is possible. The chain links TRBV19 to TRBJ2-6; D might be TRBD2 (6 bases). This CDR3 region has 15 residues. Germline loops: CDR1 LNHDA, CDR2 SQIVND (reference sequence). The CDR3 DNA follows: TGTGCCACCCGAGGCCGGGACTCTGAGGCCAACGTCCTGACTTTC. Its protein is CATRGRDSEANVLTF.

This clone was counted between two and nine times. V gene TRBV5-6 combines with J gene TRBJ2-4; TRBD2 matches at 8 bases. Germline V lookup: CDR1 SGHDT, CDR2 YYEEEE. The CDR3 loop spans 16 amino acids. V gave up 4 bases and J gave up 5 bases; unmatched junction bases: 11. The CDR3 loop is CASSRYSGTLQNIQYF. In DNA, the CDR3 is TGTGCCAGCAGCAGATATAGCGGGACCCTGCAAAACATTCAGTACTTC.

The rearrangement joins TRBV5-1 to TRBJ2-3, with D perhaps TRBD2 (6 bases). V gave up 0 bases and J gave up 4 bases, with 12 bases separating them. From germline, CDR1 is SGHRS and CDR2 YFSETQ. The CDR3 is made up of 15 amino acids. DNA for the CDR3: TGCGCCAGCAGCTTGGGCGGGACTGCCTCAGATACGCAGTATTTT. It translates to CASSLGGTASDTQYF.

This clone was observed a single time. At the DNA level, this CDR3 is encoded by other sequences in the same sample as well. This rearrangement joins TRBV7-2 to TRBJ2-5; 7 nucleotides match TRBD2. This CDR3 has 14 amino acids. V was pared by 3 bases and J by 3 bases, with 4 bases of the junction left unmatched. CDR1 is SGHTA and CDR2 is FQGNSA in the germline V gene. The CDR3 DNA is TGTGCCAGCAGCTTGTCCAGCGGGGAAGAGACCCAGTACTTC. It codes for CASSLSSGEETQYF.

This clone was counted once. The J gene is TRBJ2-1, the V gene TRBV19, with TRBD1 as a possible D gene (6 bases). Germline CDR1 and CDR2: LNHDA and SQIVND (reference sequence). Deletions cut 6 bases from V and 5 bases from J, with 14 bases between. The CDR3 runs 14 residues. DNA for the CDR3: TGTGCCAGTAGCCCCAGGGGCTGGGACAATGAGCAGTTCTTC. The encoded protein is CASSPRGWDNEQFF.

DNA for the CDR3: TGCGCCAGCAGCGGACGCGGGGAATGGGTCGGGGAGCTGTTTTTT. Translated: CASSGRGEWVGELFF. The chain couples TRBV5-1 to TRBJ2-2, with D possibly matching TRBD2 (6 bases). Germline-derived CDR1 and CDR2 are SGHRS and YFSETQ. This CDR3 comprises 15 residues. Trimming shortened V by 4 bases and J by 7 bases, and 17 bases separated the two germline ends.

The rearrangement uses TRBV6-1 and TRBJ1-2; TRBD1 matches at 8 bases. With 3 bases clipped from V and 4 bases from J, the junction kept 10 bases outside the gene matches. Germline V lookup: CDR1 MNHNS, CDR2 SASEGT. CDR3 length: 16 residues. CDR3: CASSEHLLDRAYGYTF. In DNA form, the CDR3 reads TGTGCCAGCAGTGAGCACCTCCTGGACAGGGCCTATGGCTACACCTTC.

V and J are TRBV5-1 and TRBJ2-5, with TRBD2 matching over 12 bases. The V gene end was trimmed by 5 bases and the J gene end by 4 bases; junction bases not matched to a gene: 3. The CDR3 spans 14 residues. Germline assignment: CDR1 SGHRS and CDR2 YFSETQ. CDR3 sequence: CASSPTSGGETQYF. In DNA, the CDR3 is TGCGCCAGCAGTCCGACTAGCGGGGGAGAGACCCAGTACTTC.